The sequence of this T cell receptor beta chain was determined in a study of blood T cell repertoires in COVID-19. The wider study: The study drew acute and convalescent COVID-19 samples from the United States, Italy and Spain. PBMCs, B-cell-depleted T cells, or T cells were the source of the cDNA or gDNA that made up the material.

In the authors' workflow: Estimates of nucleated cell counts were drawn from the amplification of reference gene primers. Produced via immunoSEQ multiplex PCR; TCRdb's table is partial and in-frame only. V and J calls and clone size follow that table, whereas D and trimming were derived from the DNA. The sample lists hundreds of thousands of clones; around four fifths were seen once. This clone was detected once. Source material: peripheral blood. The receptor's source is a woman aged 50 to 60 with active or convalescent COVID-19.

The CDR3 DNA sequence: TGTGCCAGCAGCGAGCTTCGGGGTAACAATCAGCCCCAGCATTTT. It codes for CASSELRGNNQPQHF. The rearrangement joins TRBV28 to TRBJ1-5; D remains ambiguous. Trimming took off 6 bases at V and 3 bases at J, with 15 bases between the two ends. Germline lookup yields CDR1 MDHEN and CDR2 SYDVKM. The CDR3 totals 15 residues.